These 20 T cell receptor beta chains came from one sample sequenced in a study of OX40 agonist ivuxolimab in advanced cancers. Profiling relied on immunoSEQ multiplex PCR, and the TCRdb table lists in-frame clones only, not all of them. The sample lists about 89,000 clones, approximately 91% occurring once. Sequenced here: CD4+ or CD8+ T cells sorted from blood, sampled in a trial of the OX40 agonist ivuxolimab. Source of these receptors: an adult with an advanced solid tumor such as melanoma, head and neck, liver or kidney cancer.

The V gene is TRBV15, the J gene TRBJ1-5; D ambiguous. Germline V gives CDR1 LNHNV, CDR2 YYDKDF (reference sequence). The CDR3 runs 15 residues. Trimming removed 3 bases from V and 0 bases from J, with 9 bases in between. The CDR3 nucleotides are TGTGCCACCAGCAGGGAGGGTTATAGCAATCAGCCCCAGCATTTT. It codes for CATSREGYSNQPQHF.

The rearrangement uses TRBV6-5 and TRBJ2-7, with 7 bases that match TRBD1. Looked up from germline, CDR1 is MNHEY and CDR2 is SVGAGI. V shed 2 bases and J 4 bases; nucleotides not matched to a gene: 8. The length of the CDR3 is 15 residues. The CDR3 sequence is CASSYTQGVLYEQYF. The CDR3 DNA sequence: TGTGCCAGCAGTTACACCCAGGGGGTATTATACGAGCAGTACTTC.

The V gene is TRBV7-2, the J gene TRBJ2-1; 7 bases match TRBD2. CDR1 is SGHTA and CDR2 is FQGNSA in the germline V gene. V shed 1 base and J 10 bases; nucleotides not matched to a gene: 16. This CDR3 has 17 amino acids. The CDR3 protein is CASSLDPTGGTSGEQFF. In DNA form, the CDR3 reads TGTGCCAGCAGCTTAGATCCTACCGGGGGGACCTCGGGGGAGCAGTTCTTC.

The J gene is TRBJ1-5, the V gene TRBV10-3, with D hard to call. The germline V and J ends were trimmed by 3 bases and 0 bases, with 9 bases remaining between them. There are 15 residues in the CDR3. Per the germline V gene, CDR1 is ENHRY and CDR2 is SYGVKD. The CDR3 spells CAISDLSSSNQPQHF. CDR3 nucleotide sequence: TGTGCCATCAGTGATTTATCCTCTAGCAATCAGCCCCAGCATTTT.

This clone has only one observation. J is TRBJ1-5 and V is TRBV27; D perhaps matches TRBD1 (5 bases). The CDR3 length is 14 residues. V lost 2 bases to trimming and J lost 6 bases, with 11 bases between them. The V gene's germline CDR1 is MNHEY and CDR2 SMNVEV (reference sequence). In nucleotides, the CDR3 is TGTGCCAGCAGTTTAGGGCAGGGTACTCAGCCCCAGCATTTT. Amino acid sequence: CASSLGQGTQPQHF.

This chain uses TRBV28 with TRBJ2-3, with TRBD2 as a possible D gene (6 bases). CDR3 length: 14 amino acids. V was shortened by 7 bases and J by 5 bases, with 16 bases between the two germline ends. Germline loops: CDR1 MDHEN, CDR2 SYDVKM. The CDR3 loop is CASTPIRGVDTQYF. CDR3 nucleotide sequence: TGTGCCAGCACCCCCATCCGCGGGGTAGATACGCAGTATTTT. The full variable domain, rest sourced from reference TRBV28 and TRBJ2-3, is DVKVTQSSRYLVKRTGEKVFLECVQDMDHENMFWYRQDPGLGLRLIYFSYDVKMKEKGDIPEGYSVSREKKERFSLILESASTNQTSMYLCASTPIRGVDTQYFGPGTRLTVL.

V usage is TRBV5-1 and J usage is TRBJ2-2; D gene ambiguous. This CDR3 has 14 amino acids. V lost 4 bases and J 0 bases, leaving 7 bases between the germline ends. Germline loops: CDR1 SGHRS, CDR2 YFSETQ. The CDR3 DNA is TGCGCCAGCAGCCCGACTCCGAACACCGGGGAGCTGTTTTTT. It yields the protein CASSPTPNTGELFF.

This chain uses TRBV28 with TRBJ2-7; possible D gene TRBD1, 5 bases. Trimming left V 2 bases short and J 4 bases short, with 9 bases between. This CDR3 is 13 amino acids long. The germline V gene encodes CDR1 MDHEN and CDR2 SYDVKM. CDR3 nucleotides: TGTGCCAGCAGTTTAAGGGGTGGGTACGAGCAGTACTTC. Translation gives CASSLRGGYEQYF. The entire variable domain, with the rest obtained from reference TRBV28 and TRBJ2-7, is as follows: DVKVTQSSRYLVKRTGEKVFLECVQDMDHENMFWYRQDPGLGLRLIYFSYDVKMKEKGDIPEGYSVSREKKERFSLILESASTNQTSMYLCASSLRGGYEQYFGPGTRLTVT.

Here the CDR3 reads CASSWAGDRGSYGYTF. CDR3 DNA sequence: TGTGCCAGCAGCTGGGCGGGGGACAGGGGCAGCTATGGCTACACCTTC. This sequence joins TRBV28 and TRBJ1-2; 10 bases agree with TRBD1. This CDR3 comprises 16 residues. Trimming at V came to 6 bases and at J to 4 bases, leaving 11 bases not matched to a gene. The germline V gene has CDR1 MDHEN and CDR2 SYDVKM.

The genes are TRBV10-3 and TRBJ2-3; D gene unclear. Germline CDR1 is ENHRY and CDR2 is SYGVKD. The V end lost 7 bases, the J end lost 2 bases, and 16 bases lay between the germline ends. The CDR3 is 15 amino acids. The CDR3 DNA reads TGTGCCATCAACCGGGCCGGGCCTCTCACAGATACGCAGTATTTT. As protein: CAINRAGPLTDTQYF.

The chain uses TRBV10-3 and TRBJ1-1, with D maybe TRBD1 (6 bases). V was cut by 3 bases and J by 1 base, with 12 bases left in between. CDR3 length equals 15 residues. Germline V lookup: CDR1 ENHRY, CDR2 SYGVKD. CDR3 sequence (DNA): TGTGCCATCAGTGAAGGAGGGACAACGAACACTGAAGCTTTCTTT. Protein: CAISEGGTTNTEAFF.

This chain links TRBV5-1 with TRBJ1-1; D uncertain. CDR3 size: 15 residues. The germline gives CDR1 SGHRS, CDR2 YFSETQ. The V and J ends lost 2 bases and 1 base respectively, with 12 bases between them. The CDR3, as DNA: TGCGCCAGCAGCTTAAACGGACCAGGGAACACTGAAGCTTTCTTT. Residues: CASSLNGPGNTEAFF.

The chain links TRBV6-1 to TRBJ2-1; TRBD1 matches at 8 bases. Germline CDR1 reads MNHNS; CDR2 reads SASEGT. V trimming: 10 bases; J trimming: 8 bases; junction bases outside the gene matches: 10. The CDR3 runs 13 residues. The CDR3 sequence: CAIEVAGGDEQFF. DNA for the CDR3: TGTGCCATCGAGGTGGCAGGGGGCGATGAGCAGTTCTTC.

The chain has TRBV10-3 and TRBJ1-1, with D hard to call. This CDR3 has 13 residues. The germline gives CDR1 ENHRY, CDR2 SYGVKD. The V end lost 7 bases, the J end lost 1 base, and 10 bases lay between the germline ends. The CDR3 DNA reads as TGTGCCATCATGAGGGTAGAGAACACTGAAGCTTTCTTT. This encodes CAIMRVENTEAFF.

This clone was seen more than once but under ten times. This sequence joins TRBV2 and TRBJ2-1, with D perhaps TRBD2 (5 bases). The V end lost 0 bases, the J end lost 8 bases, and 11 bases lay between the germline ends. This CDR3 is built from 14 residues. In germline, CDR1 is SNHLY, CDR2 FYNNEI. In DNA form, the CDR3 reads TGTGCCAGCAGTGAAGCCGGGGTAGCTTATGAGCAGTTCTTC. This translates into CASSEAGVAYEQFF. The whole variable domain, remainder taken from reference TRBV2 and TRBJ2-1, is EPEVTQTPSHQVTQMGQEVILRCVPISNHLYFYWYRQILGQKVEFLVSFYNNEISEKSEIFDDQFSVERPDGSNFTLKIRSTKLEDSAMYFCASSEAGVAYEQFFGPGTRLTVL.

Turning to this clone: Other DNA sequences in the same sample also yield this CDR3. The rearrangement joins TRBV6-5 to TRBJ1-4; D might be TRBD1 (5 bases). V was clipped by 2 bases and J by 3 bases, with 10 bases between them. Per germline, CDR1 MNHEY and CDR2 SVGAGI. The CDR3 totals 15 residues. CDR3 amino acids: CASSYTGGSNEKLFF. The CDR3 DNA is TGTGCCAGCAGTTACACGGGGGGATCTAATGAAAAACTGTTTTTT.

The table lists this clone with a count of one. The chain couples TRBV5-5 to TRBJ2-7, with 7 positions matching TRBD1. V shed 4 bases and J 0 bases; nucleotides not matched to a gene: 10. The CDR3 has 16 amino acids. CDR1 and CDR2 from the germline V gene are SGHKS and YYEKEE (reference sequence). CDR3 bases: TGTGCCAGCAGCACGTTGAGACAGGGCCTCTCCTACGAGCAGTACTTC. Protein product: CASSTLRQGLSYEQYF.

V is TRBV7-9 and J is TRBJ2-1; 10 bases line up with TRBD2. Per germline, CDR1 SEHNR and CDR2 FQNEAQ (reference sequence). The CDR3 sequence is 15 residues long. V lost 4 bases and J lost 5; bases outside the gene matches: 5. The CDR3 DNA sequence: TGTGCCAGCAGCTCCGGACTAGCGGACCACAATGAGCAGTTCTTC. Amino acid sequence: CASSSGLADHNEQFF.

The CDR3 protein is CASSPGLNPYEQYF. In DNA, the CDR3 is TGTGCCAGCTCACCAGGCCTTAATCCCTACGAGCAGTACTTC. The J gene is TRBJ2-7, the V gene TRBV18, with D uncertain. CDR3 length equals 14 residues. The V gene lost 2 bases and the J gene lost 2 bases, with 10 bases spanning the gap. CDR1 KGHSH and CDR2 LQKENI come from the germline V gene.

This sequence joins TRBV7-9 and TRBJ2-7, with no clear D. The CDR3 runs 13 residues. The germline CDR1 and CDR2 sequences are SEHNR and FQNEAQ (reference sequence). The ends were cut back, 5 bases at V and 2 bases at J, with 10 bases in the middle. The CDR3 region has the DNA TGTGCCAGCAGCATTACAGAGACCTACGAGCAGTACTTC. Translation gives CASSITETYEQYF.